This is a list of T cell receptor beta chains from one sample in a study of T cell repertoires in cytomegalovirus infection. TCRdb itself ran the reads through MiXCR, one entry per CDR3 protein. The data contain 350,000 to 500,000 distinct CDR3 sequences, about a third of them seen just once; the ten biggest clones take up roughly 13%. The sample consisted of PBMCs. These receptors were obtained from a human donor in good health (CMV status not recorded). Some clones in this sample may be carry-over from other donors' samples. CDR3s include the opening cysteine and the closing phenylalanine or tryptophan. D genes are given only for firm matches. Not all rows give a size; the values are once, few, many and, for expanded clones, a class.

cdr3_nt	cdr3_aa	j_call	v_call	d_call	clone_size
TGCAGCGTTGTCAGGGTTTCCGAGCAGTACTTC	CSVVRVSEQYF	TRBJ2-7	TRBV29-1	.	few
TGTGCCAGCAGCTTAGATGACAGCGATCAGCCCCAGCATTTT	CASSLDDSDQPQHF	TRBJ1-5	TRBV7-6	.	.
TGTGCCAGCAGGGGCGGGAACACAGATACGCAGTATTTT	CASRGGNTDTQYF	TRBJ2-3	TRBV12-3/TRBV12-4	.	.
TGTGCCAGCAATAGGGACAGGGGGCCCTCCCAGGCTGAAGCTTTCTTT	CASNRDRGPSQAEAFF	TRBJ1-1	TRBV6-5	TRBD1	many
TGTGCCAGCACCCTAAGGGCGGCGGGAAACTCCTACGAGCATTACTTC	CASTLRAAGNSYEHYF	TRBJ2-7	TRBV7-2	.	.
TGTGCCAGCATCAAAGACGGAACCCCCAAAGAGACCCAGTACTTC	CASIKDGTPKETQYF	TRBJ2-5	TRBV12-3/TRBV12-4	.	.
TGTGCCAGCAGTTACCTTCCCTTGGGGTCTGGAAACACCATATATTTT	CASSYLPLGSGNTIYF	TRBJ1-3	TRBV6-2/TRBV6-3	.	.
TGTGCCAGCAGCTTGGGGGCGGGTCTTCAAGAGACCCAGTACTTC	CASSLGAGLQETQYF	TRBJ2-5	TRBV7-2	.	.
TGTGCCAGCAGGGCCGGGACAGGGGGCTGCTACGAGCAGTACTTC	CASRAGTGGCYEQYF	TRBJ2-7	TRBV14	TRBD1	.
TGCGCCAGCAGCCAAGACGATGAGCAGTTCTTC	CASSQDDEQFF	TRBJ2-1	TRBV4-3	.	many
TGTGCCAGCTCACCGGGACAGGTTGTCGGTTCACCCCTCCACTTT	CASSPGQVVGSPLHF	TRBJ1-6	TRBV18	TRBD1	.
TGCGCCAGCAGTCGAGGAGACAGGCTAAACACCCTACCGCAAGTGACCCAGTACTTC	CASSRGDRLNTLPQVTQYF	TRBJ2-5	TRBV23-1	.	few
TGCGCCAGCAGCCAACTCGGACAGGGATGGTCCAATTCACCCCTCCACTTT	CASSQLGQGWSNSPLHF	TRBJ1-6	TRBV4-1	TRBD1	.
TGTGCCAGCAGCGTAGGCCAGGACGAGGAGACCCAGTACTTC	CASSVGQDEETQYF	TRBJ2-5	TRBV9	.	few
TGTGCCAGCAGTTTCCCACCGGGACAGGGGAAATCACCCCTCCACTTT	CASSFPPGQGKSPLHF	TRBJ1-6	TRBV27	TRBD1	.
TGTGCCAGCAGTTCCCGGGGACAGGGGGCTTATCAGCCCCAGCATTTT	CASSSRGQGAYQPQHF	TRBJ1-5	TRBV6-5	TRBD1	.
TGTGCCAGCAGTTTGACAGGGCCAAGCACTGAAGCTTTCTTT	CASSLTGPSTEAFF	TRBJ1-1	TRBV28	TRBD1	.
TGTGCCAGTTTTAATCCGGGACAGCTCCTTCAAGAGACCCAGTACTTC	CASFNPGQLLQETQYF	TRBJ2-5	TRBV19	TRBD1	.
TGCAGTGCTACCGACAGGTCTGCAACTAATGAAAAACTGTTTTTT	CSATDRSATNEKLFF	TRBJ1-4	TRBV20-1	.	once
TGTGCCAGCAGCCAAGATCTCTCGGGTAGCTCTGGAAACACCATATATTTT	CASSQDLSGSSGNTIYF	TRBJ1-3	TRBV4-2	.	.